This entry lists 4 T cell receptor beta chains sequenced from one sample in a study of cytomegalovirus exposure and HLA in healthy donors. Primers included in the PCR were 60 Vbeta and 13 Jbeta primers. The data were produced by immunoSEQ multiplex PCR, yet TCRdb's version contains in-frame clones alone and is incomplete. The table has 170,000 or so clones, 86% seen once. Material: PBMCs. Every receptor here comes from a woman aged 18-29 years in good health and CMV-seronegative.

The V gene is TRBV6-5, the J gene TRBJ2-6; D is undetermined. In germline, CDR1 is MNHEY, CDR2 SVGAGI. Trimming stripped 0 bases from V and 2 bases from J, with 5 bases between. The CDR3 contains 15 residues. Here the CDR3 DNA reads TGTGCCAGCAGTTACTCCTCTGCTGGGGCCAACGTCCTGACTTTC. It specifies CASSYSSAGANVLTF.

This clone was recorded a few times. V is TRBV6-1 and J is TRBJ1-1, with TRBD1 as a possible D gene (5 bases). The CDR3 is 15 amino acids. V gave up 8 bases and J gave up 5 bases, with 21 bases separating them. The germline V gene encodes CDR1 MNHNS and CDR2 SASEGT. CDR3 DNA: TGTGCCAGCCGGGGAGGGGTGTATTTGAGAACTGAAGCTTTCTTT. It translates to CASRGGVYLRTEAFF.

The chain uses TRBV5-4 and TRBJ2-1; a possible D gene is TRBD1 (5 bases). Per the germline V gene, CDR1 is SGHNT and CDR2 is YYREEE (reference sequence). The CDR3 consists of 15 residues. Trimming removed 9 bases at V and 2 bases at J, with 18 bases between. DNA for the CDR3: TGTGCCACGGACAACAGCAAACGCCCCTACAATGAGCAGTTCTTC. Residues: CATDNSKRPYNEQFF.

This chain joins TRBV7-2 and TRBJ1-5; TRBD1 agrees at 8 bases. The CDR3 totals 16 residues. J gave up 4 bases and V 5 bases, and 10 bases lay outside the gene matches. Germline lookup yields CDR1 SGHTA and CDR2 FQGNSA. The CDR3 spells CASSPQGARQNQPQHF. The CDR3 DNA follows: TGTGCCAGCAGCCCCCAGGGGGCGCGGCAGAATCAGCCCCAGCATTTT.